This record covers a single TCR beta chain. Original methodology: Amplification from reference gene primers served as the basis for estimated nucleated cell counts. The method was immunoSEQ multiplex PCR; TCRdb's version includes in-frame clones alone and lacks a portion of them. V and J calls and clone size follow that table, whereas D and trimming were derived from the DNA. The sample consists of 200,000 to 250,000 clones, about nine tenths of them appearing once. CDR1 and CDR2 (germline): SGHTA, FQGNSA. Trimming left V 1 base short and J 0 bases short, with 10 bases between. This CDR3 is 17 amino acids long. This sample stems from a study of blood T cell repertoires in COVID-19. Across the study: Whether acute or convalescent, the COVID-19 samples came from the United States, Italy and Spain. Sample material is recorded as cDNA or gDNA derived from T cells, B-cell-depleted T cells, or PBMCs.

The sample taken for sequencing was peripheral blood. The receptor was derived from a woman aged 60-75 years with acute or convalescent COVID-19. This chain links TRBV7-2 with TRBJ2-6, with D tentatively TRBD1 (6 bases). CDR3 in amino acids: CASSLVTGSSGANVLTF. The DNA of the CDR3 is TGTGCCAGCAGCTTAGTCACAGGGAGCTCTGGGGCCAACGTCCTGACTTTC.